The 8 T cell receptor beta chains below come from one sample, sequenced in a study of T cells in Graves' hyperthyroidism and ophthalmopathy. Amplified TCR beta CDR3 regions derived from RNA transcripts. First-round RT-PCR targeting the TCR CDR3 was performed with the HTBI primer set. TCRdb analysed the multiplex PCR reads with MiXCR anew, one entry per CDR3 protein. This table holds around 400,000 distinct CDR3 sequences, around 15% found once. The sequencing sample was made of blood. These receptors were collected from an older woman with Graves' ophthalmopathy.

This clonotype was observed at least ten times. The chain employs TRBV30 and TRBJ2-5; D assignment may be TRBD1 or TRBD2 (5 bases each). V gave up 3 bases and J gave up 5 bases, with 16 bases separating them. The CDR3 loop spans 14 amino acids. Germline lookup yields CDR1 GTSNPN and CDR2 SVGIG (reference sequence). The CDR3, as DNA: TGTGCCTGGAGGCCGACGGGGCAGGCGGAGACCCAGTACTTC. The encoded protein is CAWRPTGQAETQYF.

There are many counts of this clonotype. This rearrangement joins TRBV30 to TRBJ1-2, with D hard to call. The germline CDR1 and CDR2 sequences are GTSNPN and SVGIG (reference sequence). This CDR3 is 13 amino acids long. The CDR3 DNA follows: TGTGCATATAGAAGGGCTTCCTCCCATGGCTACACCTTC. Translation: CAYRRASSHGYTF.

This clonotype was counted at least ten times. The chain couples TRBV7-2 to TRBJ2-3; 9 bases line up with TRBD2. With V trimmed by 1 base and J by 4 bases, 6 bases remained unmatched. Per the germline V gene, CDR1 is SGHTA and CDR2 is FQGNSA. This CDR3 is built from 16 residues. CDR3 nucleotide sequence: TGTGCCAGCAGCTTAGGGGCAGCGGGAGGTGCAGATACGCAGTATTTT. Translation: CASSLGAAGGADTQYF. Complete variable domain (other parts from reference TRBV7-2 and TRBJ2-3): GAGVSQSPSNKVTEKGKDVELRCDPISGHTALYWYRQSLGQGLEFLIYFQGNSAPDKSGLPSDRFSAERTGGSVSTLTIQRTQQEDSAVYLCASSLGAAGGADTQYFGPGTRLTVL.

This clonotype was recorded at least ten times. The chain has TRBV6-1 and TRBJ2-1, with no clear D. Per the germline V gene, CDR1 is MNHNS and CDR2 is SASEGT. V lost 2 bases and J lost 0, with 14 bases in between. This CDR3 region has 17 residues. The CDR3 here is CASSEILAPSSYNEQFF. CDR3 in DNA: TGTGCCAGCAGTGAAATATTGGCACCCTCCTCCTACAATGAGCAGTTCTTC.

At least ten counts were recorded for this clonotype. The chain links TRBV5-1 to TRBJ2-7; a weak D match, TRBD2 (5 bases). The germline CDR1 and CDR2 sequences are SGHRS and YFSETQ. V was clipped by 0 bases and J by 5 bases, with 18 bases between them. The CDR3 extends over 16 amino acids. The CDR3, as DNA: TGCGCCAGCAGCTTGGAAGTCTCGGGAATTGGAGACGAGCAGTACTTC. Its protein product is CASSLEVSGIGDEQYF. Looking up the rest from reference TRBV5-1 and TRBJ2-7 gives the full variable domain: KAGVTQTPRYLIKTRGQQVTLSCSPISGHRSVSWYQQTPGQGLQFLFEYFSETQRNKGNFPGRFSGRQFSNSRSEMNVSTLELGDSALYLCASSLEVSGIGDEQYFGPGTRLTVT.

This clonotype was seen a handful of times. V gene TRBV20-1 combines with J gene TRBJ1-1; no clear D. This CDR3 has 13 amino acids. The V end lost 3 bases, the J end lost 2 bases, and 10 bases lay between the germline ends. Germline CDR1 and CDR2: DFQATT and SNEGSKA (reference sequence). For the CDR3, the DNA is TGCAGTGCTAGGCGGGCTTTTAACACTGAAGCTTTCTTT. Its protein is CSARRAFNTEAFF.

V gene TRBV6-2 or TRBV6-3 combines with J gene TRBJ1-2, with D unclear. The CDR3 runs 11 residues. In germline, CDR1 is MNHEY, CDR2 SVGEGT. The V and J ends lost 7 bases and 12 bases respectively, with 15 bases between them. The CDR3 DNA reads TGTGCCAGCACCAACGGACGGCGAGACACCTTC. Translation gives CASTNGRRDTF.

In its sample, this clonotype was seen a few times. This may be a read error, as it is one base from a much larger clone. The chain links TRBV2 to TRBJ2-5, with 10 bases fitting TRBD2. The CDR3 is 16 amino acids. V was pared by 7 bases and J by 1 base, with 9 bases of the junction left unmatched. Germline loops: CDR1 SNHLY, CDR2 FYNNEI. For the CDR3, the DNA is TGTGCCAGCAATAAGGGGCTAGCGGGAGTCCAAGAGACCCAGTACTTC. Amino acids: CASNKGLAGVQETQYF. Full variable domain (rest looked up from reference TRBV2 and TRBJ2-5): EPEVTQTPSHQVTQMGQEVILRCVPISNHLYFYWYRQILGQKVEFLVSFYNNEISEKSEIFDDQFSVERPDGSNFTLKIRSTKLEDSAMYFCASNKGLAGVQETQYFGPGTRLLVL.